The 18 T cell receptor beta chains given below trace back to one sample, sequenced in a study of spatial heterogeneity in lung cancer. Time point of the sample: sample taken at primary tumor resection. Material for sequencing was whole RNA from tumor, nontumor lung or frozen PBMC, left unsorted. TCRdb used MiXCR to reprocess the 5' RACE reads, holding one entry per CDR3 protein. The sample includes tens of thousands of distinct CDR3 sequences, approximately 12% of them seen just once. Sequenced material: PBMCs, taken at surgery. The receptors were gathered from a male donor with early-stage non-small cell lung cancer.

This clonotype was observed a handful of times. The V gene is TRBV29-1, the J gene TRBJ2-2, with TRBD2 identical over 8 bases. The CDR3 length is 14 residues. The germline V gene encodes CDR1 SQVTM and CDR2 ANQGSEA. J was trimmed by 1 base and V by 7 bases; bases with no gene match: 5. The CDR3 here is CSGKRERNTGELFF. CDR3 nucleotides: TGCAGCGGCAAGCGGGAGAGGAACACCGGGGAGCTGTTTTTT.

This clonotype was seen a handful of times. V usage is TRBV4-2 and J usage is TRBJ1-3; no clear D gene. The CDR3 extends over 16 amino acids. V lost 0 bases and J lost 0, with 9 bases in between. In germline, CDR1 is LGHNA, CDR2 YNFKEQ. The CDR3 DNA sequence: TGTGCCAGCAGCCAAGATGGGTCCCACTCTGGAAACACCATATATTTT. It specifies CASSQDGSHSGNTIYF.

This clonotype was counted a few times. This chain uses TRBV28 with TRBJ2-3; maybe TRBD2 (6 bases). Germline V gene sequence: CDR1 MDHEN, CDR2 SYDVKM. Trimming took 4 bases from V and 1 from J, leaving 12 bases between them. The CDR3 runs 15 residues. CDR3 sequence (DNA): TGTGCCAGCAGTTCCCTAGGCGGGGGCACAGATACGCAGTATTTT. Amino acids: CASSSLGGGTDTQYF.

This clonotype was detected ten times or more. V and J are TRBV4-1 and TRBJ2-3; D might be TRBD1 or TRBD2, each matching 6 bases. The germline V gene has CDR1 MGHRA and CDR2 YSYEKL. Trimming stripped 1 base from V and 3 bases from J, with 14 bases between. The CDR3 is 16 amino acids. CDR3 DNA: TGCGCCAGCAGCCAAGTTACAGGAGGGGGGACAGATACGCAGTATTTT. Translated, it gives CASSQVTGGGTDTQYF.

This clonotype has more than one count but fewer than ten. A read error may account for a junction end that differs from germline. The CDR3 is CASSLPGANAEAFF. The CDR3 region has the DNA TGTGCCAGCAGCTTGCCCGGCGCGAACGCTGAAGCTTTCTTT. The rearrangement links TRBV5-6 to TRBJ1-1; unclear D gene. Germline V CDR1 and CDR2: SGHDT, YYEEEE. This CDR3 has 14 amino acids. Combining the CDR3 with reference TRBV5-6 and TRBJ1-1 gives the whole variable domain DAGVTQSPTHLIKTRGQQVTLRCSPKSGHDTVSWYQQALGQGPQFIFQYYEEEERQRGNFPDRFSGHQFPNYSSELNVNALLLGDSALYLCASSLPGANAEAFFGQGTRLTVV.

This chain links TRBV7-8 with TRBJ1-2; D is unresolved. The CDR3 loop spans 14 amino acids. CDR1 and CDR2 (germline): SGHVS, FQNEAQ. V lost 2 bases and J 4 bases, leaving 11 bases between the germline ends. The chain's CDR3 is CASSLLQGAYGYTF. The CDR3 nucleotides are TGTGCCAGCAGCTTACTTCAAGGCGCCTATGGCTACACCTTC.

This chain joins TRBV10-3 and TRBJ2-1; 9 nucleotides match TRBD2. CDR1 is ENHRY and CDR2 is SYGVKD in the germline V gene. V gave up 6 bases and J gave up 5 bases; unmatched junction bases: 5. The CDR3 totals 14 residues. CDR3 coding DNA: TGTGCCATCAGCGCTAGCGGGGAGGACAATGAGCAGTTCTTC. Its translation is CAISASGEDNEQFF.

The rearrangement uses TRBV19 and TRBJ2-1, with 11 bases lining up with TRBD2. Germline values: CDR1 LNHDA, CDR2 SQIVND (reference sequence). The CDR3 is 16 amino acids. V gave up 3 bases and J gave up 4 bases; unmatched junction bases: 5. DNA for the CDR3: TGTGCCAGTAGTATGGCGGCTAGCGGGAGGTACAATGAGCAGTTCTTC. Its translation is CASSMAASGRYNEQFF.

The V gene is TRBV29-1, the J gene TRBJ2-1; 14 nucleotides match TRBD2. The V gene's germline CDR1 is SQVTM and CDR2 ANQGSEA. CDR3 length: 15 amino acids. The trim removed 2 bases at V and 10 bases at J, leaving 7 bases unmatched. The DNA of the CDR3 is TGCAGCGTTGAACCGGGACTAGCGGGGGCAGGGGAGCAGTTCTTC. It codes for CSVEPGLAGAGEQFF.

In this sample, this clonotype turned up many times. V and J are TRBV7-9 and TRBJ2-7; D might be TRBD1 (5 bases). This CDR3 has 12 amino acids. From germline, CDR1 is SEHNR and CDR2 FQNEAQ (reference sequence). The germline V and J ends were trimmed by 5 bases and 5 bases, with 10 bases remaining between them. This chain's CDR3 is CASSLTDNEQYF. Written as DNA, the CDR3 is TGTGCCAGCAGCCTGACAGATAACGAGCAGTACTTC.

This clonotype was seen only a few times. V and J are TRBV20-1 and TRBJ2-3; 7 nucleotides match TRBD2. The CDR3 length is 15 residues. Trimming cost V 0 bases and J 1 base; bases outside gene matches: 4. Germline V gene data show CDR1 as DFQATT and CDR2 as SNEGSKA (reference sequence). DNA for the CDR3: TGCAGTGCTAGAGATCCAGCGGGGCGCACAGATACGCAGTATTTT. As protein: CSARDPAGRTDTQYF.

This clonotype appeared a few times. The J gene is TRBJ2-5, the V gene TRBV2; 7 bases map to TRBD2. This CDR3 has 15 residues. Germline assignment: CDR1 SNHLY and CDR2 FYNNEI. J lost 0 bases, V lost 6 bases, and 7 bases had no gene match. CDR3 sequence: CASRAASGNQETQYF. DNA for the CDR3: TGTGCCAGCAGGGCGGCTAGCGGAAACCAAGAGACCCAGTACTTC.

This clonotype was counted a few times. The chain employs TRBV7-9 and TRBJ2-7; 7 bases align to TRBD1. The CDR3 runs to 14 residues. Germline V lookup: CDR1 SEHNR, CDR2 FQNEAQ (reference sequence). With 4 bases clipped from V and 5 bases from J, the junction kept 8 bases outside the gene matches. CDR3 DNA sequence: TGTGCCAGCAGCTCGGGACAGTCGGAGGACGAGCAGTACTTC. Its translation is CASSSGQSEDEQYF. Looking up the rest from reference TRBV7-9 and TRBJ2-7 gives the full variable domain: DTGVSQNPRHKITKRGQNVTFRCDPISEHNRLYWYRQTLGQGPEFLTYFQNEAQLEKSRLLSDRFSAERPKGSFSTLEIQRTEQGDSAMYLCASSSGQSEDEQYFGPGTRLTVT.

This clonotype was detected only a few times. The chain has TRBV20-1 and TRBJ1-1, with a weak D call TRBD1 (5 bases). The CDR3 is made up of 13 amino acids. V was pared by 5 bases and J by 2 bases, with 12 bases between. Germline V gives CDR1 DFQATT, CDR2 SNEGSKA (reference sequence). CDR3 coding DNA: TGCAGTGCTTTAGCGGGGCATAACACTGAAGCTTTCTTT. Protein: CSALAGHNTEAFF.

At least ten counts were recorded for this clonotype. The chain links TRBV29-1 to TRBJ2-1; 9 bases line up with TRBD2. Germline assignment: CDR1 SQVTM and CDR2 ANQGSEA. The CDR3 consists of 16 residues. With 5 bases clipped from V and 4 bases from J, the junction kept 12 bases outside the gene matches. In DNA form, the CDR3 reads TGCAGCGTTCTGGGTAGCGGGGGCCGCAATTACAATGAGCAGTTCTTC. Encoded protein: CSVLGSGGRNYNEQFF.

There are a few counts of this clonotype. The chain employs TRBV20-1 and TRBJ2-3, with D perhaps TRBD2 (6 bases). The V gene's germline CDR1 is DFQATT and CDR2 SNEGSKA (reference sequence). This CDR3 contains 14 residues. Trimming pared 2 bases from V and 4 bases from J, leaving 13 bases between. This chain's CDR3 is CSARHGSSADTQYF. The CDR3 nucleotides read TGCAGTGCTAGACACGGGAGTTCAGCAGATACGCAGTATTTT.

This clonotype was seen a few times. The chain couples TRBV3-1 to TRBJ1-1; D might be TRBD1 (6 bases). The germline CDR1 and CDR2 sequences are LGHDT and YNNKEL (reference sequence). Trimming took off 6 bases at V and 3 bases at J, with 11 bases between the two ends. The CDR3 runs to 13 residues. CDR3 DNA: TGTGCCAGCAGTCGAAGGGGGGACACTGAAGCTTTCTTT. Its translation is CASSRRGDTEAFF.

This clonotype was counted at least ten times. The chain is built from TRBV29-1 and TRBJ2-1, with 9 bases lining up with TRBD1. This CDR3 spans 14 amino acids. Germline CDR1 is SQVTM and CDR2 is ANQGSEA. Germline trimming cut 7 bases from V and 5 bases from J; bases unmatched to any gene: 9. DNA of the CDR3: TGCAGCGCCAGGACAGGGGACTTCAACAATGAGCAGTTCTTC. This codes for CSARTGDFNNEQFF.